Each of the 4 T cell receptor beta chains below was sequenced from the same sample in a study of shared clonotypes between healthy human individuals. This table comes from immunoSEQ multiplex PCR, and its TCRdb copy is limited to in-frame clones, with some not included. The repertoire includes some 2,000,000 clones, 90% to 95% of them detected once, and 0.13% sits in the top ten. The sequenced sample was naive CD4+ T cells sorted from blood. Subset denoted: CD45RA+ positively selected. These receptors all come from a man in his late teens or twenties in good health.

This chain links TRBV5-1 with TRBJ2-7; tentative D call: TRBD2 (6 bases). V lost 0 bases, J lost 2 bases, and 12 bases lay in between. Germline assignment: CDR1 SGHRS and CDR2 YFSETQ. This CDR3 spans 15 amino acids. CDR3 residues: CASSLDGEAPYEQYF. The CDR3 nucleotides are TGCGCCAGCAGCTTGGACGGGGAGGCCCCCTACGAGCAGTACTTC.

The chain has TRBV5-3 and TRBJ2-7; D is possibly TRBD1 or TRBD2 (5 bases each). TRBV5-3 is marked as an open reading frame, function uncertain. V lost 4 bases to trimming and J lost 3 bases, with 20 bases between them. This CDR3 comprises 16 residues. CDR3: CARSPGTLVYYYEQYF. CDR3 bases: TGTGCCAGAAGCCCGGGGACGCTGGTTTACTACTACGAGCAGTACTTC.

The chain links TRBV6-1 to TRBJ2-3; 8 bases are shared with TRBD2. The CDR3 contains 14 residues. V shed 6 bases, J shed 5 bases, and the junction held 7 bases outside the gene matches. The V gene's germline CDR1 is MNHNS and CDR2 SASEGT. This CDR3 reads CASRVAGTGDTQYF. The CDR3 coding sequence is TGTGCCAGCAGGGTAGCGGGAACGGGAGATACGCAGTATTTT.

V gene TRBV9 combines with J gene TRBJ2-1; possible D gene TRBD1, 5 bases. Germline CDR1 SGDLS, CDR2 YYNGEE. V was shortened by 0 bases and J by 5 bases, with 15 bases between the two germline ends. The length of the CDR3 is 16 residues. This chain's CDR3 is CASSVVGGARNNEQFF. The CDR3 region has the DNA TGTGCCAGCAGCGTAGTTGGTGGGGCCCGAAACAATGAGCAGTTCTTC. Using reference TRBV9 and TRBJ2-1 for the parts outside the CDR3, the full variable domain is DSGVTQTPKHLITATGQRVTLRCSPRSGDLSVYWYQQSLDQGLQFLIQYYNGEERAKGNILERFSAQQFPDLHSELNLSSLELGDSALYFCASSVVGGARNNEQFFGPGTRLTVL.